A selection of T cell receptor beta chains follows, all from one sample in a study of T cell changes during pregnancy in multiple sclerosis. TCRdb keeps only in-frame clones here, not all; method: immunoSEQ multiplex PCR. The sample has around 34,000 clones; around 90% are singletons. The starting material was CD8+ T cells from peripheral blood mononuclear cells, obtained after pregnancy. These receptors were taken from a female donor with multiple sclerosis, enrolled in a pregnancy study. The CDR3 runs from the conserved cysteine through the conserved F or W. D genes are given only for firm matches. Only part of the rows carry a size: once, few, many, or a class if the clone is expanded.

J gene | D gene | clone size | V gene | CDR3 DNA | CDR3 protein
TRBJ1-2 | NA | NA | TRBV10-3 | TGTGCCATCGCCCCTGACTCGGGTGTCTATGGCTACACCTTC | CAIAPDSGVYGYTF
TRBJ1-1 | NA | NA | TRBV4-3 | TGCGCCAGCAGCCAAGTGGATGTCGGGGGCACTGAAGCTTTCTTT | CASSQVDVGGTEAFF
TRBJ1-2 | TRBD1 | NA | TRBV7-6 | TGTGCCAGCAGCTTAGCGGGGGACAGGGGGAACTATGGCTACACCTTC | CASSLAGDRGNYGYTF
TRBJ1-1 | NA | NA | TRBV6-5 | TGTGCCAGCAGTTACGAGGCTTTGAACACTGAAGCTTTCTTT | CASSYEALNTEAFF
TRBJ1-6 | NA | NA | TRBV21-1 | TGTGCCAGCAGCAAATATTCAGGGAATTCACCCCTCCACTTT | CASSKYSGNSPLHF
TRBJ2-1 | TRBD2 | NA | TRBV9 | TGTGCCAGCAGCCCACCGAGCGGGGGGGCTGGGAATGAGCAGTTCTTC | CASSPPSGGAGNEQFF
TRBJ2-7 | TRBD1 | NA | TRBV4-1 | TGCGCCAGCAGCCAAGGAACAGGGGACTACGAGCAGTACTTC | CASSQGTGDYEQYF
TRBJ2-7 | TRBD1 | once | TRBV6-5 | TGTGCCAGCAGCCCCGGGACAGGGTACTCCTACGAGCAGTACTTC | CASSPGTGYSYEQYF
TRBJ1-1 | TRBD1 | NA | TRBV7-8 | TGTGCCAGCAGCCGAGGACAGGGGACGAACACTGAAGCTTTCTTT | CASSRGQGTNTEAFF
TRBJ2-1 | NA | medium-sized | TRBV6-5 | TGTGCCAGCAGTCCGACAGGATTAGGGCACAATGAGCAGTTCTTC | CASSPTGLGHNEQFF
TRBJ2-2 | TRBD1 | NA | TRBV27 | TGTGCCAGCAGGCCGGGACAGGGTGGTTTAGCGAACACCGGGGAGCTGTTTTTT | CASRPGQGGLANTGELFF
TRBJ1-6 | TRBD1 | NA | TRBV19 | TGTGCCAGTAGTATGGCTGGCAGGGGGTACTCACCCCTCCACTTT | CASSMAGRGYSPLHF
TRBJ2-7 | NA | NA | TRBV6-1 | TGTGCCAGCAGTGACCCGGGCTACGAGCAGTACTTC | CASSDPGYEQYF
TRBJ1-4 | NA | NA | TRBV5-6 | TGTGCCAGCAGCTTGGGGTCGGGAAAACTGTTTTTT | CASSLGSGKLFF
TRBJ1-3 | TRBD1 | NA | TRBV2 | TGTGCCAGCAGCGGGACAGGAGCGGGAAACACCATATATTTT | CASSGTGAGNTIYF
TRBJ1-2 | NA | NA | TRBV6-6 | TGTGCCAGCCTAGGGGGCTATGGCTACACCTTC | CASLGGYGYTF
TRBJ2-2 | NA | NA | TRBV4-2 | TGTGCCAGCAGCCAAGATAGAGGGCCGGGGGAGCTGTTTTTT | CASSQDRGPGELFF
TRBJ1-1 | NA | NA | TRBV7-8 | TGTGCCAGCAGCTCTCAGTATGAGGCGAACACTGAAGCTTTCTTT | CASSSQYEANTEAFF
TRBJ1-1 | NA | NA | TRBV29-1 | TGCAGCGTTGGGGCGAGCCTGAACACTGAAGCTTTCTTT | CSVGASLNTEAFF
TRBJ1-5 | NA | NA | TRBV7-2 | TGTGCCAGCAGCCTTAAGCCGGTCCTGGCCCAGCATTTT | CASSLKPVLAQHF